One sample yielded the 18 T cell receptor beta chains listed below, sequenced in a study of shared clonotypes between healthy human individuals. Sequencing was performed with immunoSEQ multiplex PCR; in TCRdb, only in-frame clones are kept and a portion is missing. The sample yields around 500,000 clones, around three quarters seen once. Sequencing input: PBMCs. These receptors were collected from a middle-aged woman in good health. Some clones in this sample may be carry-over from other donors' samples.

V is TRBV19 and J is TRBJ1-4; TRBD1 matches 9 bases. The CDR3 is made up of 14 amino acids. Unmatched junction bases numbered 5, after V lost 5 bases and J lost 7 bases. Germline V lookup: CDR1 LNHDA, CDR2 SQIVND (reference sequence). DNA for the CDR3: TGTGCCAGTAGTCTTCCGGGACAGGGTGAAAAACTGTTTTTT. Amino acid sequence: CASSLPGQGEKLFF.

The chain uses TRBV7-3 and TRBJ1-1, with unresolved D. CDR1 is SGHTA, CDR2 FQGTGA, per germline. This CDR3 contains 13 residues. The V end was cut by 5 bases, the J end by 2 bases, with 9 bases between. CDR3 in amino acids: CASSRGPNTEAFF. Written as DNA, the CDR3 is TGTGCCAGCAGCCGCGGGCCCAACACTGAAGCTTTCTTT.

This chain uses TRBV7-9 with TRBJ2-4; 12 bases match TRBD2. The V segment lost 2 bases and the J segment 1 base; nucleotides outside the gene matches: 3. CDR3 length equals 17 residues. The germline gives CDR1 SEHNR, CDR2 FQNEAQ (reference sequence). CDR3: CASSLWLAGGAKNIQYF. The CDR3 nucleotides read TGTGCCAGCAGCTTATGGCTAGCGGGAGGGGCCAAAAACATTCAGTACTTC.

This clone was recorded many times. The CDR3 loop reads CASSLRAGDSNQPQHF. In DNA form, the CDR3 reads TGTGCCAGCAGCTTGCGTGCGGGGGATAGCAATCAGCCCCAGCATTTT. This rearrangement joins TRBV5-8 to TRBJ1-5; tentatively, D is TRBD1 (5 bases). The CDR3 runs 16 residues. The ends were cut back, 1 base at V and 0 bases at J, with 11 bases in the middle. Germline V gene data show CDR1 as SGHTS and CDR2 as YDEGEE. Full variable domain (rest looked up from reference TRBV5-8 and TRBJ1-5): EAGVTQSPTHLIKTRGQQATLRCSPISGHTSVYWYQQALGLGLQFLLWYDEGEERNRGNFPPRFSGRQFPNYSSELNVNALELEDSALYLCASSLRAGDSNQPQHFGDGTRLSIL.

The chain couples TRBV4-3 to TRBJ2-1; the match to TRBD2 covers 8 bases. The CDR3 is made up of 18 amino acids. Trimming removed 0 bases from V and 1 base from J; junction bases left unmatched: 8. CDR1 is LGHNA and CDR2 is YSLEER in the germline V gene. The CDR3 here is CASSQDLIAGPSYNEQFF. DNA of the CDR3: TGCGCCAGCAGCCAAGATCTAATAGCGGGACCTTCCTACAATGAGCAGTTCTTC.

This chain connects TRBV28 to TRBJ2-4, with a possible D match to TRBD1 (5 bases). Deletions cut 7 bases from V and 1 base from J, with 17 bases between. The germline gives CDR1 MDHEN, CDR2 SYDVKM. The CDR3 runs 16 residues. CDR3 protein: CASNGARGDAKNIQYF. The DNA for the CDR3 is TGTGCCAGCAATGGGGCAAGAGGAGATGCCAAAAACATTCAGTACTTC.

This clone was counted once. The chain recombines TRBV18 with TRBJ1-4; 8 bases align to TRBD1. Per the germline V gene, CDR1 is KGHSH and CDR2 is LQKENI. The CDR3 sequence is 14 residues long. Germline trimming cut 1 base from V and 8 bases from J; bases unmatched to any gene: 3. The CDR3 region is CASSPQTGEEKLFF. The CDR3 DNA sequence: TGTGCCAGCTCACCACAGACAGGGGAGGAAAAACTGTTTTTT.

With respect to this clone: The identical CDR3 is also encoded by other nucleotide sequences in the sample. V usage is TRBV9 and J usage is TRBJ2-7; D is possibly TRBD1 (6 bases). Germline assignment: CDR1 SGDLS and CDR2 YYNGEE. The CDR3 sequence is 14 residues long. Trimming pared 0 bases from V and 2 bases from J, leaving 9 bases between. In DNA, the CDR3 is TGTGCCAGCAGCGTAGGCGCAGGGGCCTACGAGCAGTACTTC. It codes for CASSVGAGAYEQYF.

This chain connects TRBV2 to TRBJ2-2; 8 bases align to TRBD2. This CDR3 contains 14 residues. V was clipped by 8 bases and J by 1 base; unmatched bases: 3. In germline, CDR1 is SNHLY, CDR2 FYNNEI. The CDR3 loop is CASQSGRNTGELFF. In nucleotides, the CDR3 is TGTGCCAGCCAAAGCGGGAGGAACACCGGGGAGCTGTTTTTT.

This clone was observed a handful of times. This chain connects TRBV7-9 to TRBJ1-1; the D is unclear. From germline, CDR1 is SEHNR and CDR2 FQNEAQ (reference sequence). CDR3 length: 14 amino acids. With 2 bases removed from V and 4 bases from J, the gap between germline ends came to 11 bases. This CDR3 reads CASSLSKGSTEAFF. CDR3 bases: TGTGCCAGCAGCTTAAGTAAGGGTAGCACTGAAGCTTTCTTT.

The chain combines TRBV5-6 with TRBJ1-1, with D uncertain. This CDR3 is built from 14 residues. The V end was cut by 2 bases, the J end by 6 bases, with 14 bases between. Per germline, CDR1 SGHDT and CDR2 YYEEEE. This CDR3 is CASSFRFRGPEAFF. The DNA of the CDR3 is TGTGCCAGCAGCTTCCGGTTTAGAGGCCCTGAAGCTTTCTTT.

This chain uses TRBV11-2 with TRBJ2-7, with 8 bases identical to TRBD1. Germline CDR1 reads SGHAT; CDR2 reads FQNNGV. V trimming: 3 bases; J trimming: 3 bases; junction bases outside the gene matches: 7. CDR3 size: 15 residues. CDR3 sequence reads: CASSFQGAPGYEQYF. The CDR3 DNA sequence: TGTGCCAGCAGCTTTCAGGGGGCGCCCGGCTACGAGCAGTACTTC.

The chain is built from TRBV6-5 and TRBJ2-5, with a weak D call TRBD1 (6 bases). The DNA matches TRBJ2-7 better at its end, which makes the J call doubtful. There are 12 residues in the CDR3. Germline CDR1 MNHEY, CDR2 SVGAGI. CDR3 amino acids: CASRRTDYEQYF. The CDR3 bases are TGTGCCAGCAGGAGGACAGATTACGAGCAGTACTTC.

The V gene is TRBV30, the J gene TRBJ1-4; possible D gene TRBD1, 6 bases. With 7 bases removed from V and 0 bases from J, the gap between germline ends came to 12 bases. The CDR3 is made up of 14 amino acids. Germline V gene data show CDR1 as GTSNPN and CDR2 as SVGIG (reference sequence). The CDR3 DNA follows: TGTGCCTCCGAAAGGGGGACAACTAATGAAAAACTGTTTTTT. Translation gives CASERGTTNEKLFF.

This clone was seen only once. The V call is TRBV18, the J call TRBJ2-3; D possibly uses TRBD1 or TRBD2 (6 bases each). The CDR3 loop spans 15 amino acids. In germline, CDR1 is KGHSH, CDR2 LQKENI. The V gene lost 3 bases and the J gene lost 0 bases, with 10 bases spanning the gap. CDR3 protein: CASSPPGGSTDTQYF. CDR3 DNA: TGTGCCAGCTCACCCCCCGGGGGCAGCACAGATACGCAGTATTTT.

The chain employs TRBV19 and TRBJ2-3; either TRBD1 or TRBD2 may supply D (8 bases each). From germline, CDR1 is LNHDA and CDR2 SQIVND (reference sequence). The length of the CDR3 is 17 residues. V was pared by 9 bases and J by 7 bases, with 29 bases between. The chain's CDR3 is CARRTGKRLAGGNTQYF. The CDR3 DNA reads as TGTGCCAGGCGGACAGGGAAGCGTCTAGCGGGTGGTAATACGCAGTATTTT.

CDR3: CASSLMKGGYEQYF. In nucleotides, the CDR3 is TGCGCCAGCAGCTTGATGAAAGGGGGATACGAGCAGTACTTC. The chain recombines TRBV5-1 with TRBJ2-7; TRBD1 might be the D (6 bases). This CDR3 region has 14 residues. The V end lost 1 base, the J end lost 4 bases, and 12 bases lay between the germline ends. Germline lookup yields CDR1 SGHRS and CDR2 YFSETQ.

This clone was picked up one time. The rearrangement joins TRBV6-5 to TRBJ1-2; possibly TRBD1 for D (6 bases). V was shortened by 0 bases and J by 6 bases, with 17 bases between the two germline ends. The germline CDR1 and CDR2 sequences are MNHEY and SVGAGI. The CDR3 extends over 16 amino acids. The CDR3 sequence: CASSYSPGGHRDGYTF. CDR3 coding DNA: TGTGCCAGCAGTTACTCGCCCGGGGGACACAGAGATGGCTACACCTTC.